The 9 T cell receptor beta chains below all came from one sample that was sequenced in a study of T cell responses to AZD1222 COVID-19 vaccine. The method was immunoSEQ multiplex PCR; TCRdb's version includes in-frame clones alone and lacks a portion of them. This sample carries roughly 250,000 clones, about 92% of them seen once, and the ten largest clones take roughly 0.5%. The sequenced sample was peripheral blood, obtained on day 0 of AZD1222 vaccination. The receptor set was obtained from an adult in good health.

The chain couples TRBV18 to TRBJ1-1; TRBD1 matches at 7 bases. Germline CDR1 KGHSH, CDR2 LQKENI. The junction had 0 bases not matched to a gene; V was cut back by 4 bases and J by 1 base. CDR3 length: 13 amino acids. CDR3 sequence (DNA): TGTGCCAGCTCACAGGGGGCGAACACTGAAGCTTTCTTT. It is translated as CASSQGANTEAFF.

The CDR3, as DNA: TGTGCCAGCAGTTACTTTGGACTAGTTGTGGGGGTTGGGCAGTACTTC. Translated, it gives CASSYFGLVVGVGQYF. The chain joins TRBV2 to TRBJ2-7, with TRBD2 identical over 7 bases. The CDR3 sequence is 16 residues long. Germline values: CDR1 SNHLY, CDR2 FYNNEI. Unmatched junction bases numbered 19, after V lost 5 bases and J lost 9 bases.

This rearrangement joins TRBV7-2 to TRBJ1-6; TRBD1 might be the D (5 bases). CDR1 is SGHTA and CDR2 is FQGNSA in the germline V gene. Between the trimmed V and J ends, which lost 6 bases and 1 base, there was a span of 7 bases. The CDR3 totals 14 residues. In nucleotides, the CDR3 is TGTGCCAGCAGGGAGGGGTCCTATAATTCACCCCTCCACTTT. Its protein product is CASREGSYNSPLHF.

The genes are TRBV12-3 or TRBV12-4 and TRBJ2-7, with 11 bases fitting TRBD1. Unmatched junction bases numbered 7, after V lost 9 bases and J lost 6 bases. The CDR3 spans 13 residues. The CDR3 is CASRTGGAGEQYF. The CDR3 DNA reads as TGTGCCAGTCGGACAGGGGGCGCTGGCGAGCAGTACTTC.

The CDR3 coding sequence is TGTGCCAGCAGTGACAACTACAGGGGAGGTGGCTACACCTTC. This translates into CASSDNYRGGGYTF. V usage is TRBV6-4 and J usage is TRBJ1-2, with 7 bases fitting TRBD1. This CDR3 comprises 14 residues. J gave up 7 bases and V 2 bases, and 7 bases lay outside the gene matches. CDR1 is MRHNA and CDR2 is SNTAGT in the germline V gene.

The chain links TRBV6-5 to TRBJ1-4; 12 bases match TRBD1. This CDR3 comprises 15 residues. Germline loops: CDR1 MNHEY, CDR2 SVGAGI. V shed 5 bases, J shed 7 bases, and the junction held 5 bases outside the gene matches. For the CDR3, the DNA is TGTGCCAGCAGTCGGGACAGGGGGCGAGCTGAAAAACTGTTTTTT. As protein: CASSRDRGRAEKLFF.

The rearrangement uses TRBV27 and TRBJ2-7; 12 nucleotides line up with TRBD2. CDR3 length equals 17 residues. Germline V gives CDR1 MNHEY, CDR2 SMNVEV (reference sequence). J gave up 4 bases and V 0 bases, and 7 bases lay outside the gene matches. CDR3 bases: TGTGCCAGCAGTTTATCCCCCCCGACTAGCGGGGGATACGAGCAGTACTTC. The encoded protein is CASSLSPPTSGGYEQYF.

The chain joins TRBV24-1 to TRBJ2-2; D could derive from TRBD1 or TRBD2 (5 bases each). The CDR3 has 17 amino acids. V was clipped by 0 bases and J by 3 bases, with 13 bases between them. Germline lookup yields CDR1 KGHDR and CDR2 SFDVKD. The CDR3 DNA is TGTGCCACCAGTGATTTGGGGGCAGGGACCGACACCGGGGAGCTGTTTTTT. Its translation: CATSDLGAGTDTGELFF.

The CDR3 loop is CASSFLGQGQPQHF. The DNA for the CDR3 is TGTGCCAGCAGCTTCCTGGGGCAAGGGCAGCCCCAGCATTTT. V usage is TRBV7-2 and J usage is TRBJ1-5, with D tentatively TRBD1 (5 bases). Germline CDR1 SGHTA, CDR2 FQGNSA. V was cut by 3 bases and J by 7 bases, with 13 bases left in between. CDR3 length: 14 residues.